This passage covers 30 T cell receptor beta chains from one sample sequenced in a study of blood T cell repertoires in COVID-19. Here immunoSEQ multiplex PCR was the method, and the copy in TCRdb shows in-frame clones only, minus some. The sample lists roughly 200,000 clones; approximately 85% were seen once. The sequenced material came from peripheral blood. These receptors were collected from a woman over 75 with acute or convalescent COVID-19.

This clone has a handful of counts. The J gene is TRBJ2-3, the V gene TRBV28; 9 nucleotides agree with TRBD1. The CDR3 has 16 amino acids. V lost 4 bases, J lost 6 bases, and 11 bases stayed unmatched. Germline V gene data show CDR1 as MDHEN and CDR2 as SYDVKM. CDR3 bases: TGTGCCAGCAGTTACGGGACAGGGAGAGAATGGGATACGCAGTATTTT. Its translation is CASSYGTGREWDTQYF. The complete variable domain, with remaining parts taken from reference TRBV28 and TRBJ2-3, reads DVKVTQSSRYLVKRTGEKVFLECVQDMDHENMFWYRQDPGLGLRLIYFSYDVKMKEKGDIPEGYSVSREKKERFSLILESASTNQTSMYLCASSYGTGREWDTQYFGPGTRLTVL.

This chain uses TRBV29-1 with TRBJ2-1; a weak D match, TRBD1 (6 bases). CDR3 length: 13 amino acids. The germline V gene encodes CDR1 SQVTM and CDR2 ANQGSEA. The V end was cut by 0 bases, the J end by 8 bases, with 11 bases between. The CDR3, as DNA: TGCAGCGTTGAAGATAGGAACAGGGATGAGCAGTTCTTC. Translation: CSVEDRNRDEQFF.

CDR3 protein: CASSLTRSAQYF. The CDR3 DNA sequence: TGTGCCAGCAGTTTAACCCGTAGTGCCCAGTACTTC. V usage is TRBV6-5 and J usage is TRBJ2-5; D unresolved. Trimming removed 4 bases from V and 9 bases from J, with 12 bases in between. CDR3 length: 12 residues. The germline V gene has CDR1 MNHEY and CDR2 SVGAGI.

The chain recombines TRBV7-8 with TRBJ1-6; D gene uncertain. The V and J ends lost 1 base and 7 bases respectively, with 8 bases between them. There are 14 residues in the CDR3. Germline CDR1 and CDR2: SGHVS and FQNEAQ. CDR3 DNA sequence: TGTGCCAGCAGCTTAGTTGAAGCGAATTCACCCCTCCACTTT. Translating it yields CASSLVEANSPLHF.

The rearrangement joins TRBV6-5 to TRBJ1-4; D gene ambiguous. Germline assignment: CDR1 MNHEY and CDR2 SVGAGI. The CDR3 contains 15 residues. V was shortened by 7 bases and J by 3 bases, with 15 bases between the two germline ends. The CDR3 region is CASTRRDLPNEKLFF. The CDR3 region has the DNA TGTGCCAGCACCCGAAGAGATCTACCTAATGAAAAACTGTTTTTT.

The chain links TRBV29-1 to TRBJ2-1, with 11 bases lining up with TRBD2. V lost 8 bases to trimming and J lost 4 bases; unmatched junction nucleotides: 7. Germline V gene data show CDR1 as SQVTM and CDR2 as ANQGSEA. This CDR3 is built from 14 residues. CDR3 nucleotides: TGCAGCTCACTAGCGGGAGTCTCATACAATGAGCAGTTCTTC. This sequence encodes CSSLAGVSYNEQFF.

This chain connects TRBV3-1 (or the pseudogene TRBV3-2) to TRBJ1-1; no firm D call. The V end was cut by 3 bases, the J end by 7 bases, with 6 bases between. Germline CDR1 and CDR2: LGHDT and YNNKEL (reference sequence). There are 11 residues in the CDR3. The CDR3 region is CASSHRFEAFF. Written as DNA, the CDR3 is TGTGCCAGCAGCCATCGTTTTGAAGCTTTCTTT.

The chain employs TRBV7-9 and TRBJ1-1, with D possibly TRBD1 on 5 matching bases. The V end lost 8 bases, the J end lost 5 bases, and 15 bases lay between the germline ends. Germline V CDR1 and CDR2: SEHNR, FQNEAQ (reference sequence). The CDR3 contains 13 residues. CDR3 sequence reads: CASGGVSETEAFF. CDR3 bases: TGTGCCAGCGGAGGGGTGAGTGAGACTGAAGCTTTCTTT.

The chain has TRBV6-5 and TRBJ1-1, with TRBD1 as a possible D gene (5 bases). The CDR3 spans 13 residues. V was trimmed by 2 bases and J by 4 bases, leaving 8 bases between them. Germline CDR1 MNHEY, CDR2 SVGAGI. The CDR3 is CASSYDSITEAFF. The CDR3 DNA follows: TGTGCCAGCAGTTACGACAGTATCACTGAAGCTTTCTTT.

The chain has TRBV18 and TRBJ1-2; TRBD1 matches at 9 bases. This CDR3 has 14 amino acids. Germline-derived CDR1 and CDR2 are KGHSH and LQKENI. V shed 7 bases, J shed 5 bases, and the junction held 8 bases outside the gene matches. The CDR3 bases are TGTGCCAGCTTCCCGGGACAGGGATTATATGGCTACACCTTC. It yields the protein CASFPGQGLYGYTF. Based on the CDR3 plus reference TRBV18 and TRBJ1-2, the full variable domain is NAGVMQNPRHLVRRRGQEARLRCSPMKGHSHVYWYRQLPEEGLKFMVYLQKENIIDESGMPKERFSAEFPKEGPSILRIQQVVRGDSAAYFCASFPGQGLYGYTFGSGTRLTVV.

The V and J genes are TRBV18 and TRBJ1-5; D ambiguous. The CDR3 has 14 residues. From germline, CDR1 is KGHSH and CDR2 LQKENI. The ends were cut back, 4 bases at V and 6 bases at J, with 13 bases in the middle. The CDR3 DNA follows: TGTGCCAGCTCACTATACAGCGGCCGTCAGCCCCAGCATTTT. This gives the protein CASSLYSGRQPQHF.

This clone was observed a few times. The V gene is TRBV6-2 or TRBV6-3, the J gene TRBJ2-3; 8 bases agree with TRBD2. The CDR3 totals 17 residues. Per the germline V gene, CDR1 is MNHEY and CDR2 is SVGEGT. Germline trimming cut 0 bases from V and 6 bases from J; bases unmatched to any gene: 11. The CDR3 DNA reads TGTGCCAGCAGTTACTCCCCCAGCGGGAGAGTCCCGGATACGCAGTATTTT. Translating gives CASSYSPSGRVPDTQYF.

The rearrangement uses TRBV27 and TRBJ1-1; 7 bases fit TRBD1. The CDR3 contains 16 residues. Germline assignment: CDR1 MNHEY and CDR2 SMNVEV (reference sequence). V shed 1 base, J shed 4 bases, and the junction held 9 bases outside the gene matches. CDR3 residues: CASSLLGGTVSTEAFF. CDR3 in DNA: TGTGCCAGCAGTTTATTAGGAGGGACAGTATCCACTGAAGCTTTCTTT.

This clone was picked up one time. This chain joins TRBV10-3 and TRBJ1-2; D possibly corresponds to TRBD1 (6 bases). This CDR3 region has 13 residues. V was pared by 2 bases and J by 6 bases, with 10 bases between. Germline lookup yields CDR1 ENHRY and CDR2 SYGVKD. The CDR3 loop is CAISERGGDGYTF. The CDR3 DNA follows: TGTGCCATCAGTGAGAGGGGGGGCGATGGCTACACCTTC.

The chain uses TRBV6-6 and TRBJ1-1; D not resolved. The germline V gene encodes CDR1 MNHNY and CDR2 SVGAGI (reference sequence). The CDR3 length is 14 residues. Trimming shortened V by 5 bases and J by 2 bases, and 12 bases separated the two germline ends. Here the CDR3 DNA reads TGTGCCAGCAGTCAACCTCGGGGAAACACTGAAGCTTTCTTT. Translated, it gives CASSQPRGNTEAFF.

The chain has TRBV4-2 and TRBJ2-7, with no clear D. Germline values: CDR1 LGHNA, CDR2 YNFKEQ. The CDR3 runs 13 residues. V lost 0 bases, J lost 6 bases, and 9 bases lay in between. CDR3 DNA sequence: TGTGCCAGCAGCCAAGAAGCGTACCGCGAGCAGTACTTC. It is translated as CASSQEAYREQYF.

This clone was found once. The gene calls are TRBV27 and TRBJ1-2; 8 bases are shared with TRBD1. The CDR3 has 13 residues. V gave up 8 bases and J gave up 4 bases; unmatched junction bases: 6. Germline-derived CDR1 and CDR2 are MNHEY and SMNVEV (reference sequence). CDR3 sequence (DNA): TGTGCCAGCCGGGAAGGACAGGGCTATGGCTACACCTTC. As protein: CASREGQGYGYTF.

This chain connects TRBV9 to TRBJ2-1; a weak D match, TRBD2 (6 bases). This CDR3 is built from 15 residues. Germline CDR1 SGDLS, CDR2 YYNGEE. V gave up 2 bases and J gave up 4 bases, with 13 bases separating them. The CDR3 DNA sequence: TGTGCCAGCAGCGTGATCGGCGGGATTTACAATGAGCAGTTCTTC. Protein: CASSVIGGIYNEQFF.

The chain recombines TRBV11-3 with TRBJ2-1; 7 bases fit TRBD2. CDR3 length: 17 residues. CDR1 and CDR2 from the germline V gene are SGHNT and YENEEA. With 0 bases clipped from V and 1 base from J, the junction kept 6 bases outside the gene matches. The CDR3 is CASSLERAAGSYNEQFF. The CDR3 DNA reads as TGTGCCAGCAGCTTAGAACGAGCAGCGGGATCCTACAATGAGCAGTTCTTC. Variable domain in full (rest from reference TRBV11-3 and TRBJ2-1): EAGVVQSPRYKIIEKKQPVAFWCNPISGHNTLYWYLQNLGQGPELLIRYENEEAVDDSQLPKDRFSAERLKGVDSTLKIQPAELGDSAVYLCASSLERAAGSYNEQFFGPGTRLTVL.

The V gene is TRBV18, the J gene TRBJ1-6; 7 nucleotides agree with TRBD1. CDR3 length: 15 residues. V dropped 6 bases and J dropped 8; count of bases not matched to a gene: 10. CDR1 KGHSH and CDR2 LQKENI come from the germline V gene. CDR3 DNA: TGTGCCAGCTCGCCCAGACAGGGAGAGGATTCACCCCTCCACTTT. It codes for CASSPRQGEDSPLHF.

The rearrangement joins TRBV4-2 to TRBJ2-7; D is perhaps TRBD2 (5 bases). There are 15 residues in the CDR3. Germline V lookup: CDR1 LGHNA, CDR2 YNFKEQ. Trimming removed 1 base from V and 7 bases from J, with 17 bases in between. The CDR3 nucleotides read TGTGCCAGCAGCCAAGTTGCCGGGTCCGGCGGGGAGCAGTACTTC. Residues: CASSQVAGSGGEQYF.

This clone was seen a handful of times. CDR3 DNA: TGTGCCAGCAGTGAATCCGGCGGCCGCAATCAGCCCCAGCATTTT. Translated, it gives CASSESGGRNQPQHF. The rearrangement links TRBV25-1 to TRBJ1-5; D is uncertain. The CDR3 sequence is 15 residues long. CDR1 is MGHDK, CDR2 SYGVNS, per germline. The V and J ends lost 1 base and 2 bases respectively, with 9 bases between them.

The CDR3 DNA reads TGCGCCAGCAGCTCTTCTAGCGGCCAGTGGTACGAGCAGTACTTC. Translation: CASSSSSGQWYEQYF. The gene calls are TRBV5-1 and TRBJ2-7; 7 bases match TRBD2. V lost 3 bases and J lost 4; bases outside the gene matches: 10. The CDR3 loop spans 15 amino acids. Germline CDR1 and CDR2: SGHRS and YFSETQ.

The chain joins TRBV6-2 or TRBV6-3 to TRBJ2-2, with TRBD2 matching 8 bases. The CDR3 is 15 residues long. Germline V gives CDR1 MNHEY, CDR2 SVGEGT. With 4 bases clipped from V and 7 bases from J, the junction kept 8 bases outside the gene matches. The DNA for the CDR3 is TGTGCCAGCAGTTCCGGGACTAGTCGGGTCGGGGAGCTGTTTTTT. It translates to CASSSGTSRVGELFF.

The chain links TRBV28 to TRBJ1-2, with D unresolved. V shed 5 bases and J shed 1 base, with 17 bases lying between them. The CDR3 sequence is 16 residues long. The germline V gene has CDR1 MDHEN and CDR2 SYDVKM. CDR3 in amino acids: CASSPPDGEINYGYTF. The CDR3 nucleotides are TGTGCCAGCAGTCCCCCCGACGGGGAAATTAACTATGGCTACACCTTC.

The chain joins TRBV24-1 to TRBJ1-3; D unresolved. With 9 bases removed from V and 0 bases from J, the gap between germline ends came to 5 bases. This CDR3 comprises 12 residues. Germline-derived CDR1 and CDR2 are KGHDR and SFDVKD. For the CDR3, the DNA is TGTGCCACCTCCCTCTCTGGAAACACCATATATTTT. It codes for CATSLSGNTIYF.

The chain uses TRBV27 and TRBJ1-2; 7 bases are shared with TRBD1. This CDR3 spans 15 amino acids. V trimming: 4 bases; J trimming: 3 bases; junction bases outside the gene matches: 8. CDR1 is MNHEY and CDR2 is SMNVEV in the germline V gene (reference sequence). CDR3 DNA sequence: TGTGCCAGCAGTTCATCCGGGACAGCGCACTATGGCTACACCTTC. Protein: CASSSSGTAHYGYTF.

Worth noting for this clone: The identical CDR3 is also encoded by other nucleotide sequences in the sample. The chain links TRBV18 to TRBJ2-7, with a possible D match to TRBD2 (6 bases). The CDR3 length is 13 residues. Germline V gives CDR1 KGHSH, CDR2 LQKENI. Trimming pared 2 bases from V and 2 bases from J, leaving 7 bases between. The chain's CDR3 is CASSPGTPYEQYF. CDR3 DNA: TGTGCCAGCTCACCAGGGACTCCCTACGAGCAGTACTTC.

The gene calls are TRBV2 and TRBJ2-7, with unresolved D. The CDR3 consists of 10 residues. The V gene's germline CDR1 is SNHLY and CDR2 FYNNEI. Trimming stripped 11 bases from V and 3 bases from J, with 8 bases between. DNA of the CDR3: TGTGCCTCCCATGTCTACGAGCAGTACTTC. It translates to CASHVYEQYF.

J is TRBJ1-3 and V is TRBV7-3; the D gene is possibly TRBD1 (5 bases). Between the trimmed V and J ends, which lost 4 bases and 16 bases, there was a span of 14 bases. This CDR3 contains 11 residues. Germline V gene data show CDR1 as SGHTA and CDR2 as FQGTGA. The DNA of the CDR3 is TGTGCCAGCAGCTCGGGACTGAGAATGTATTTT. This encodes CASSSGLRMYF.